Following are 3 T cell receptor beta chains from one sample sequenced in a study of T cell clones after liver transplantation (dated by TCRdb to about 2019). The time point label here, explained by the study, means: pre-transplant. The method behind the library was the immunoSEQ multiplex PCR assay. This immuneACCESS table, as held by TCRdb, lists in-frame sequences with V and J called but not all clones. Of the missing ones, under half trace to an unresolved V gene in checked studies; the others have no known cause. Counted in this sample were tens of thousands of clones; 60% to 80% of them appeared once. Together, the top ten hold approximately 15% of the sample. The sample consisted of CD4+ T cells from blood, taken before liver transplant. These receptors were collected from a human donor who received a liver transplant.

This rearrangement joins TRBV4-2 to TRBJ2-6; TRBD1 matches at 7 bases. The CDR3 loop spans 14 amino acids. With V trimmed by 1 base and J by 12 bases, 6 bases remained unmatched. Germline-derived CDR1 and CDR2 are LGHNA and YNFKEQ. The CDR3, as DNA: TGTGCCAGCAGCCAAGGGGACAGAGTCGGCGTCCTGACTTTC. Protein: CASSQGDRVGVLTF.

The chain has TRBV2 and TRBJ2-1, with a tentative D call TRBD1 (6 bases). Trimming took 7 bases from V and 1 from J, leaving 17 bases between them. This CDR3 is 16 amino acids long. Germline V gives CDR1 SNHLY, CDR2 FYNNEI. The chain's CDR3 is CASNLNTGMSYNEQFF. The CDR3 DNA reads TGTGCCAGCAATCTAAACACAGGGATGTCCTACAATGAGCAGTTCTTC.

CDR3 coding DNA: TGCGCCAGCAGCTGGACAGAGAACACTGAAGCTTTCTTT. Its protein is CASSWTENTEAFF. The chain employs TRBV5-1 and TRBJ1-1; possible D gene TRBD1, 6 bases. The CDR3 sequence is 13 residues long. Germline V lookup: CDR1 SGHRS, CDR2 YFSETQ. V lost 3 bases and J 1 base, leaving 7 bases between the germline ends. Based on the CDR3 plus reference TRBV5-1 and TRBJ1-1, the full variable domain is KAGVTQTPRYLIKTRGQQVTLSCSPISGHRSVSWYQQTPGQGLQFLFEYFSETQRNKGNFPGRFSGRQFSNSRSEMNVSTLELGDSALYLCASSWTENTEAFFGQGTRLTVV.